The 15 T cell receptor beta chains in this list originate from one sample, sequenced in a study of blood T cells in healthy people across ages. A second about 7 to 12 cycle PCR used barcoded and J-beta primers. TCRdb recomputed calls from the 5' RACE reads with MiXCR, one row per CDR3 protein. The sample lists 2 million or so distinct CDR3 sequences, 40% to 55% occurring once. Input material: blood. The receptors come from a woman in her forties in good health.

The sample holds a few counts of this clonotype. The rearrangement links TRBV6-5 to TRBJ2-1, with unresolved D. The germline CDR1 and CDR2 sequences are MNHEY and SVGAGI. V was shortened by 2 bases and J by 4 bases, with 9 bases between the two germline ends. The CDR3 length is 14 residues. The CDR3 DNA sequence: TGTGCCAGCAGTTACGCGGCTGTATACAATGAGCAGTTCTTC. Translating gives CASSYAAVYNEQFF.

This clonotype was counted only a few times. The chain employs TRBV7-2 and TRBJ2-1; 8 bases are shared with TRBD2. Trimming at V came to 5 bases and at J to 7 bases, leaving 13 bases not matched to a gene. Per the germline V gene, CDR1 is SGHTA and CDR2 is FQGNSA. CDR3 length: 16 amino acids. The CDR3 DNA is TGTGCCAGCAGCCCCTTGACGGGGGGGCCGTATAATGAGCAGTTCTTC. This encodes CASSPLTGGPYNEQFF.

As for this clonotype: Mismatch with germline at one junction end may stem from a read error. The V gene is TRBV4-3, the J gene TRBJ2-5, with D perhaps being TRBD1 or TRBD2 (5 bases each). The CDR3 contains 15 residues. From germline, CDR1 is LGHNA and CDR2 YSLEER. The CDR3 spells CACSQELGVLETQYF. The CDR3 bases are TGCGCCTGCAGCCAAGAACTAGGGGTTCTGGAGACCCAGTACTTC.

This chain links TRBV4-1 with TRBJ1-1; no definite D call. V dropped 0 bases and J dropped 8 bases, with 10 bases sitting between them. Per the germline V gene, CDR1 is MGHRA and CDR2 is YSYEKL. This CDR3 contains 13 residues. The CDR3 protein is CASSQERGIEAFF. The DNA of the CDR3 is TGCGCCAGCAGCCAAGAGCGCGGTATAGAAGCTTTCTTT.

The rearrangement links TRBV9 to TRBJ2-1; 8 nucleotides match TRBD2. V dropped 0 bases and J dropped 9; count of bases not matched to a gene: 8. The germline V gene encodes CDR1 SGDLS and CDR2 YYNGEE. CDR3 length: 15 residues. CDR3 sequence: CASSVVRGGLGEQFF. CDR3 bases: TGTGCCAGCAGCGTAGTACGGGGGGGGCTTGGTGAGCAGTTCTTC.

The rearrangement uses TRBV20-1 and TRBJ2-5; 11 bases agree with TRBD2. The CDR3 consists of 18 residues. Germline CDR1 and CDR2: DFQATT and SNEGSKA (reference sequence). Trimming cost V 1 base and J 3 bases; bases outside gene matches: 13. The CDR3 DNA follows: TGCAGTGCTAGAGCGTTTTTTGGTAGCGGGGGGGAAAAAGAGACCCAGTACTTC. Translating it yields CSARAFFGSGGEKETQYF.

This CDR3 reads CASSPRPNYEQYF. CDR3 in DNA: TGTGCCAGCAGCCCTAGGCCCAACTACGAGCAGTACTTC. The chain is built from TRBV7-6 and TRBJ2-7; D is unresolved. The germline V and J ends were trimmed by 5 bases and 3 bases, with 11 bases remaining between them. Germline CDR1 is SGHVS and CDR2 is FNYEAQ. CDR3 length: 13 residues.

This clonotype was found a few times. CDR3 in amino acids: CASSQEARVGYNEQFF. CDR3 coding DNA: TGCGCCAGCAGCCAAGAAGCCAGAGTGGGATACAATGAGCAGTTCTTC. This chain connects TRBV4-3 to TRBJ2-1; no clear D gene. The germline V gene encodes CDR1 LGHNA and CDR2 YSLEER. Trimming took 0 bases from V and 4 from J, leaving 13 bases between them. The CDR3 is made up of 16 amino acids.

Many counts were recorded for this clonotype. V gene TRBV27 combines with J gene TRBJ2-1; TRBD2 agrees at 9 bases. V shed 2 bases, J shed 7 bases, and the junction held 6 bases outside the gene matches. CDR3 length: 15 residues. Germline CDR1 and CDR2: MNHEY and SMNVEV (reference sequence). DNA of the CDR3: TGTGCCAGCAGTTTAGCGGGGGGGCCGGGAAATGAGCAGTTCTTC. Translating it yields CASSLAGGPGNEQFF.

On this clonotype: One end of the junction fails to match germline, which may point to a read error. This chain uses TRBV13 with TRBJ2-7, with TRBD1 matching over 7 bases. CDR3 size: 15 residues. The V gene's germline CDR1 is PRHDT and CDR2 FYEKMQ (reference sequence). DNA of the CDR3: TGTGCCAGCAGCCCGATCCCGGGACAGACCAACGAGCAGAACTTC. This translates into CASSPIPGQTNEQNF. Together with reference TRBV13 and TRBJ2-7, the CDR3 gives the full variable domain: AAGVIQSPRHLIKEKRETATLKCYPIPRHDTVYWYQQGPGQDPQFLISFYEKMQSDKGSIPDRFSAQQFSDYHSELNMSSLELGDSALYFCASSPIPGQTNEQNFGPGTRLTVT.

This clonotype has only a few counts. This chain links TRBV14 with TRBJ1-2; D not resolved. Germline CDR1 SGHDN, CDR2 FVKESK. Trimming stripped 1 base from V and 2 bases from J, with 5 bases between. The CDR3 consists of 13 residues. The CDR3 loop reads CASSQGRNYGYTF. Written as DNA, the CDR3 is TGTGCCAGCAGCCAAGGTCGCAACTATGGCTACACCTTC.

This chain uses TRBV15 with TRBJ2-1, with no clear D. The better agreement between TRBJ2-7 and the DNA end casts doubt on the J call. The CDR3 extends over 13 amino acids. CDR1 and CDR2 from the germline V gene are LNHNV and YYDKDF (reference sequence). The CDR3 DNA reads TGTGCCACCAGCATGTCCTCCTACAATGAGCAGTACTTC. Encoded protein: CATSMSSYNEQYF.

This clonotype was recorded a few times. CDR3 bases: TGTGCCAGCAGTTCTCCCCCAAATGACCAGTACTTC. Protein: CASSSPPNDQYF. The chain uses TRBV6-6 and TRBJ2-5; D call uncertain. Trimming cost V 4 bases and J 10 bases, with 13 bases left between them. Germline CDR1 and CDR2: MNHNY and SVGAGI (reference sequence). The CDR3 covers 12 residues.

The J gene is TRBJ2-7, the V gene TRBV12-3 or TRBV12-4, with 7 bases lining up with TRBD2. The DNA end is more similar to TRBJ2-5, so the J call may be wrong. The CDR3 covers 15 residues. CDR3 sequence reads: CASSLNGGGGETQYF. The CDR3 bases are TGTGCCAGCAGTTTAAACGGTGGCGGGGGAGAGACCCAGTACTTC.

This sequence joins TRBV7-9 and TRBJ2-5; unclear D gene. Germline V gene data show CDR1 as SEHNR and CDR2 as FQNEAQ (reference sequence). CDR3 length: 14 amino acids. V dropped 2 bases and J dropped 5 bases, with 12 bases sitting between them. The CDR3 protein is CASSLRERRETQYF. Here the CDR3 DNA reads TGTGCCAGCAGCTTAAGGGAACGGCGTGAGACCCAGTACTTC.